What follows are 14 T cell receptor beta chains derived from one specimen sequenced in a study of blood T cell repertoires in COVID-19. Sequencing was performed with immunoSEQ multiplex PCR; in TCRdb, only in-frame clones are kept and a portion is missing. The data hold about 230,000 clones, with 83% observed a single time. Sequenced material: peripheral blood. The source is a woman aged 50 to 60 with acute or convalescent COVID-19.

This chain joins TRBV4-3 and TRBJ2-1; the match to TRBD2 covers 12 bases. This CDR3 region has 19 residues. The V gene's germline CDR1 is LGHNA and CDR2 YSLEER. With V trimmed by 0 bases and J by 1 base, 7 bases remained unmatched. The DNA for the CDR3 is TGCGCCAGCAGCCAAGATTGGCTAGCGGGGGGGTTGTCCTACAATGAGCAGTTCTTC. This codes for CASSQDWLAGGLSYNEQFF.

For the CDR3, the DNA is TGTGCCAGCAGCCCATATACAGGGAATGCACCCCTCCACTTT. Its translation is CASSPYTGNAPLHF. This rearrangement joins TRBV11-2 to TRBJ1-6, with a weak D call TRBD1 (6 bases). From germline, CDR1 is SGHAT and CDR2 FQNNGV. V lost 5 bases and J lost 11, with 16 bases in between. This CDR3 comprises 14 residues.

This chain connects TRBV12-3 or TRBV12-4 to TRBJ1-4; D not resolved. This CDR3 contains 12 residues. The germline V and J ends were trimmed by 3 bases and 5 bases, with 4 bases remaining between them. DNA of the CDR3: TGTGCCAGCAGTTTTGCGAATGAAAAACTGTTTTTT. Its protein is CASSFANEKLFF.

This sequence joins TRBV10-3 and TRBJ1-2, with D uncertain. Germline lookup yields CDR1 ENHRY and CDR2 SYGVKD. This CDR3 has 14 amino acids. V lost 1 base to trimming and J lost 0 bases, with 6 bases between them. CDR3 in DNA: TGTGCCATCAGTGAGTACGGGGCTAACTATGGCTACACCTTC. The encoded protein is CAISEYGANYGYTF.

This chain links TRBV4-1 with TRBJ1-2, with 8 bases matching TRBD1. V shed 2 bases and J 3 bases; nucleotides not matched to a gene: 5. The CDR3 spans 15 residues. Germline V gene sequence: CDR1 MGHRA, CDR2 YSYEKL. CDR3 nucleotide sequence: TGCGCCAGCAGCCAACCCACAGGGGGGGACTATGGCTACACCTTC. Encoded protein: CASSQPTGGDYGYTF.

In this sample, this clone turned up a few times. The chain employs TRBV5-1 and TRBJ1-1; tentatively, D is TRBD1 (6 bases). This CDR3 spans 12 amino acids. The germline CDR1 and CDR2 sequences are SGHRS and YFSETQ. Trimming removed 6 bases at V and 13 bases at J, with 19 bases between. CDR3 sequence reads: CASTANGQRDFF. In nucleotides, the CDR3 is TGCGCCAGCACTGCGAACGGACAGCGGGATTTCTTT.

This clone was seen more than once but under ten times. The chain is built from TRBV4-3 and TRBJ2-7, with a possible D match to TRBD1 (5 bases). V shed 0 bases and J shed 0 bases, with 12 bases lying between them. CDR1 LGHNA and CDR2 YSLEER come from the germline V gene. The CDR3 is made up of 16 amino acids. CDR3 sequence: CASSQERDSLSYEQYF. The CDR3 nucleotides are TGCGCCAGCAGCCAAGAAAGAGACAGCCTCTCCTACGAGCAGTACTTC.

This clone has just one count. The chain combines TRBV2 with TRBJ1-6; D is undetermined. CDR3 size: 13 residues. The germline V and J ends were trimmed by 0 bases and 16 bases, with 13 bases remaining between them. Germline-derived CDR1 and CDR2 are SNHLY and FYNNEI. CDR3 nucleotides: TGTGCCAGCAGTGAAGCGCTGGTATGGGAGCTCCACTTT. Amino acid sequence: CASSEALVWELHF.

The chain uses TRBV5-6 and TRBJ1-2; 7 bases agree with TRBD1. V lost 3 bases to trimming and J lost 3 bases; unmatched junction nucleotides: 5. The germline CDR1 and CDR2 sequences are SGHDT and YYEEEE. The CDR3 length is 14 residues. CDR3 DNA sequence: TGTGCCAGCAGCTGGCGACAGGGTGACTATGGCTACACCTTC. Translation gives CASSWRQGDYGYTF.

The chain combines TRBV7-8 with TRBJ2-3; D is undetermined. V was pared by 1 base and J by 2 bases, with 7 bases between. Germline values: CDR1 SGHVS, CDR2 FQNEAQ. The CDR3 is 14 residues long. CDR3 sequence: CASSLVGPTDTQYF. The CDR3 DNA reads TGTGCCAGCAGCTTAGTTGGCCCCACAGATACGCAGTATTTT. The full variable domain, in which reference TRBV7-8 and TRBJ2-3 provide the parts outside the CDR3, is GAGVSQSPRYKVAKRGQDVALRCDPISGHVSLFWYQQALGQGPEFLTYFQNEAQLDKSGLPSDRFFAERPEGSVSTLKIQRTQQEDSAVYLCASSLVGPTDTQYFGPGTRLTVL.

The chain carries TRBV6-5 and TRBJ1-1; TRBD1 matches at 9 bases. Germline CDR1 is MNHEY and CDR2 is SVGAGI. V gave up 7 bases and J gave up 3 bases; unmatched junction bases: 3. The CDR3 is 13 amino acids. CDR3 in amino acids: CASTRTGDTEAFF. The CDR3 DNA reads as TGTGCCAGCACAAGGACAGGGGACACTGAAGCTTTCTTT.

This chain uses TRBV5-1 with TRBJ1-4; TRBD1 is a possible D gene (5 bases). V dropped 3 bases and J dropped 7 bases, with 13 bases sitting between them. CDR3 length equals 14 residues. CDR1 and CDR2 from the germline V gene are SGHRS and YFSETQ. The CDR3 protein is CASSSQGPGEKLFF. In DNA form, the CDR3 reads TGCGCCAGCAGCTCGCAGGGTCCGGGTGAAAAACTGTTTTTT.

In this sample, this clone turned up once. The chain employs TRBV12-3 or TRBV12-4 and TRBJ1-5; 8 bases fit TRBD1. CDR3 size: 13 residues. V gave up 6 bases and J gave up 4 bases; unmatched junction bases: 2. CDR3 sequence (DNA): TGTGCCAGCAGCCGGACAGGGAATCAGCCCCAGCATTTT. Protein sequence: CASSRTGNQPQHF.

V usage is TRBV7-2 and J usage is TRBJ2-3; 9 bases match TRBD1. This CDR3 region has 14 residues. Germline V lookup: CDR1 SGHTA, CDR2 FQGNSA. The junction had 4 bases not matched to a gene; V was cut back by 5 bases and J by 4 bases. The DNA of the CDR3 is TGTGCCAGCAGCCCTGGGACAGGGCCAGATACGCAGTATTTT. Protein: CASSPGTGPDTQYF.